The source of this TCR beta chain is a study of monozygotic twins with inflammatory bowel disease. Overall study results and limits: Clonotypes shared with others were fewer in IBD patients than in healthy twins, especially with disease activity.

With eight separate reactions per sample, the authors made cDNA. TCRdb re-called the 5' RACE reads and shows each CDR3 protein once, DNA omitted. The sample totals approximately 400,000 distinct CDR3 sequences. The CDR3 is made up of 14 amino acids. Germline CDR1 reads SGHDT; CDR2 reads YYEEEE. On this clonotype itself: Its specificity is unknown.

This rearrangement joins TRBV5-6 to TRBJ2-7; TCRdb's assignment of TRBD2 cannot be checked, as there is no DNA. The TCR sequence derives from a human donor with ulcerative colitis or Crohn's disease, or a healthy co-twin of an affected twin (not recorded which). Sequenced material: blood. The CDR3 reads CASSSRTTLGEQYF.